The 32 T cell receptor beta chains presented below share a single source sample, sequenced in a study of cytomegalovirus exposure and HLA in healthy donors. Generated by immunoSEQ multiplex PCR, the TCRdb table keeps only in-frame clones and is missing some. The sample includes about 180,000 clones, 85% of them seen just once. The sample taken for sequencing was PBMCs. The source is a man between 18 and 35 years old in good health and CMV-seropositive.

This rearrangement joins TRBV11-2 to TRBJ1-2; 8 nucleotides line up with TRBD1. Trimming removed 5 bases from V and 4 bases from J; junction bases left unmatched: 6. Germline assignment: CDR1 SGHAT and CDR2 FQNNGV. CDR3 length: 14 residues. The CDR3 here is CASSQGAAAYGYTF. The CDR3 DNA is TGTGCCAGCAGCCAGGGGGCGGCTGCCTATGGCTACACCTTC. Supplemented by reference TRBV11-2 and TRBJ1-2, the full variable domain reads EAGVAQSPRYKIIEKRQSVAFWCNPISGHATLYWYQQILGQGPKLLIQFQNNGVVDDSQLPKDRFSAERLKGVDSTLKIQPAKLEDSAVYLCASSQGAAAYGYTFGSGTRLTVV.

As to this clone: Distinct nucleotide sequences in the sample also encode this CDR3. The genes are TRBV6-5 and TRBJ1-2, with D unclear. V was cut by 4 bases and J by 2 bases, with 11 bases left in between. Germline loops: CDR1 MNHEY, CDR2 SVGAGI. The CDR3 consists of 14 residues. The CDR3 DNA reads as TGTGCCAGCAGTTCGAGGGTAGCCAACTATGGCTACACCTTC. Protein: CASSSRVANYGYTF.

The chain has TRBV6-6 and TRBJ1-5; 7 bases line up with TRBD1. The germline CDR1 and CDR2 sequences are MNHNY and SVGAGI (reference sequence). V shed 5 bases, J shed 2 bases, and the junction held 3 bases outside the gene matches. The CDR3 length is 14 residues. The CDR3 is CASSPGQGNQPQHF. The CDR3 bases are TGTGCCAGCAGTCCCGGACAGGGCAATCAGCCCCAGCATTTT.

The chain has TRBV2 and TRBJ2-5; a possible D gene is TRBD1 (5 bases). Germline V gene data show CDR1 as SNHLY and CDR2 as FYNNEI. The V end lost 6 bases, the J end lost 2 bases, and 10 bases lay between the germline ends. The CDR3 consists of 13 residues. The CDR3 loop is CASRLAGQETQYF. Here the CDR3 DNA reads TGTGCCAGCAGGTTGGCAGGGCAAGAGACCCAGTACTTC.

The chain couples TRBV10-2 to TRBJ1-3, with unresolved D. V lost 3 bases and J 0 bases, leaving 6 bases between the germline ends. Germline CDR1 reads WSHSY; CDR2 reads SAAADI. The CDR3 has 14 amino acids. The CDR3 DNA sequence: TGCGCCAGCAGTGAAGGGAGCTCTGGAAACACCATATATTTT. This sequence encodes CASSEGSSGNTIYF.

The CDR3 loop reads CASSSPKIGQGAHGELFF. The CDR3 nucleotides read TGTGCCAGCAGCTCCCCAAAAATTGGACAGGGGGCCCACGGGGAGCTGTTTTTT. V gene TRBV5-6 combines with J gene TRBJ2-2; 11 bases align to TRBD1. Per the germline V gene, CDR1 is SGHDT and CDR2 is YYEEEE. The trim removed 3 bases at V and 7 bases at J, leaving 14 bases unmatched. CDR3 length equals 18 residues.

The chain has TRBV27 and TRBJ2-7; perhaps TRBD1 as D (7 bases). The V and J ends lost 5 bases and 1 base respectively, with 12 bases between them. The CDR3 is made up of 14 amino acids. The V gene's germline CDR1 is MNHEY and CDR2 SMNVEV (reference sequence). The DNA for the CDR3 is TGTGCCAGCAGTCCAGGGGGGTCGTCCTACGAGCAGTACTTC. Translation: CASSPGGSSYEQYF.

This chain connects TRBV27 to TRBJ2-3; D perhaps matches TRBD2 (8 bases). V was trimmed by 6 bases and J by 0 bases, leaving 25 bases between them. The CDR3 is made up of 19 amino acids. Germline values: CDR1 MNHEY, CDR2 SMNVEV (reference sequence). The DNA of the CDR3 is TGTGCCAGCAGAGAATCAGGGGGGACGCGGGGGGAAAGCACAGATACGCAGTATTTT. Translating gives CASRESGGTRGESTDTQYF.

This chain's CDR3 is CASSARGGESTYTF. CDR3 nucleotides: TGTGCCAGCAGCGCCCGGGGGGGAGAGTCTACCTACACCTTC. This sequence joins TRBV2 and TRBJ1-2, with D possibly TRBD1 on 5 matching bases. V lost 6 bases and J 10 bases, leaving 21 bases between the germline ends. CDR1 SNHLY and CDR2 FYNNEI come from the germline V gene. The CDR3 runs 14 residues.

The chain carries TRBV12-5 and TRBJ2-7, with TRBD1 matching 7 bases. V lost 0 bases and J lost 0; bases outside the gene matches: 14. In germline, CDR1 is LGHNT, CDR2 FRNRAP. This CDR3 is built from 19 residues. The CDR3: CASGLVRLRGGQASYEQYF. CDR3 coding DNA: TGTGCTAGTGGTTTGGTACGGCTTAGAGGGGGCCAGGCCTCCTACGAGCAGTACTTC. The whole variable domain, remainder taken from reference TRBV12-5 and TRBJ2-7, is DARVTQTPRHKVTEMGQEVTMRCQPILGHNTVFWYRQTMMQGLELLAYFRNRAPLDDSGMPKDRFSAEMPDATLATLKIQPSEPRDSAVYFCASGLVRLRGGQASYEQYFGPGTRLTVT.

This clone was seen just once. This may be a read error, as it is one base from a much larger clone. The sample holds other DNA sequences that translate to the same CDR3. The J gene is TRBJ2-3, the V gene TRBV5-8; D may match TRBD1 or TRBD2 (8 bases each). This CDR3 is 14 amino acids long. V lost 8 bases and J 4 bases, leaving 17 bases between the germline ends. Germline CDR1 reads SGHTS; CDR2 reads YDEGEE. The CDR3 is CASSGAGGADTQYF. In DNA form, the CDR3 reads TGTGCCAGTAGCGGGGCAGGGGGCGCAGATACGCAGTATTTT.

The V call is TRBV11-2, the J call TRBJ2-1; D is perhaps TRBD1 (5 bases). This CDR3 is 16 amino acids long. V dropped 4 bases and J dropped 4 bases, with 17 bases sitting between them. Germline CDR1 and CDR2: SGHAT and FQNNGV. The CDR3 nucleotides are TGTGCCAGCAGCTCCCCTAGGGGCCACGCTTACAATGAGCAGTTCTTC. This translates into CASSSPRGHAYNEQFF.

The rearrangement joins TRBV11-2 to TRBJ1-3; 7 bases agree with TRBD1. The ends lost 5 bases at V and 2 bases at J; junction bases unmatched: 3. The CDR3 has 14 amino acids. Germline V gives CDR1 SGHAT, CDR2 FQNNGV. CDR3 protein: CASSPGTAGNTIYF. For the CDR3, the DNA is TGTGCCAGCAGCCCCGGGACAGCTGGAAACACCATATATTTT.

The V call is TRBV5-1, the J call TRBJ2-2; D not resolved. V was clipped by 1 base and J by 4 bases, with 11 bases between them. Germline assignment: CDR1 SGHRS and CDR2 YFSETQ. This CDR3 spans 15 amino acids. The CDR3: CASSLNLGGTGELFF. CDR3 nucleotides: TGCGCCAGCAGCTTGAATCTTGGCGGCACCGGGGAGCTGTTTTTT. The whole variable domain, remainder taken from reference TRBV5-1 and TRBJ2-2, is KAGVTQTPRYLIKTRGQQVTLSCSPISGHRSVSWYQQTPGQGLQFLFEYFSETQRNKGNFPGRFSGRQFSNSRSEMNVSTLELGDSALYLCASSLNLGGTGELFFGEGSRLTVL.

CDR3 loop: CASSSSGLAGVRTGELFF. The CDR3 DNA reads as TGTGCCAGCAGTTCCTCGGGACTAGCGGGAGTTCGGACCGGGGAGCTGTTTTTT. The J gene is TRBJ2-2, the V gene TRBV28, with 14 bases that match TRBD2. V shed 4 bases, J shed 5 bases, and the junction held 9 bases outside the gene matches. CDR3 length: 18 amino acids. CDR1 is MDHEN and CDR2 is SYDVKM in the germline V gene.

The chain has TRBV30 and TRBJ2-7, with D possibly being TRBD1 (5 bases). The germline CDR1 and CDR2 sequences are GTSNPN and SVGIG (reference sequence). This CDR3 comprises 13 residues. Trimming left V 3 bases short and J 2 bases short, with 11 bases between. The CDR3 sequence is CAWRADITYEQYF. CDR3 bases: TGTGCCTGGAGGGCGGACATCACCTACGAGCAGTACTTC.

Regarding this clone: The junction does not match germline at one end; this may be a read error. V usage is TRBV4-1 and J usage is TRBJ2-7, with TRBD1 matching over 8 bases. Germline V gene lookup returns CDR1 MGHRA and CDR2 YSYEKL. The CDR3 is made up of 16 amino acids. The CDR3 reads CASSHPAGTGSHEQYF. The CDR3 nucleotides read TGCGCCAGCAGCCATCCCGCCGGGACAGGCTCCCACGAGCAGTACTTC.

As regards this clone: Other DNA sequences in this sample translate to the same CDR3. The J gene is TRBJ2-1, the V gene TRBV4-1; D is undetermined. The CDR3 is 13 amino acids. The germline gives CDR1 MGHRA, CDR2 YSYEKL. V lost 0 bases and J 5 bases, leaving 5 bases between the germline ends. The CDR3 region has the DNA TGCGCCAGCAGCCAAGATACAGACAATGAGCAGTTCTTC. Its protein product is CASSQDTDNEQFF.

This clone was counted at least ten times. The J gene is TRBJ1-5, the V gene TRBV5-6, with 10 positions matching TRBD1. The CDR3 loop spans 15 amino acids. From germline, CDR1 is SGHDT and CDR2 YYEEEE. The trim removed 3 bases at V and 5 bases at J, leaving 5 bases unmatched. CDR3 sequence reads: CASSWGTGEHQPQHF. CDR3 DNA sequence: TGTGCCAGCAGCTGGGGGACAGGGGAGCATCAGCCCCAGCATTTT.

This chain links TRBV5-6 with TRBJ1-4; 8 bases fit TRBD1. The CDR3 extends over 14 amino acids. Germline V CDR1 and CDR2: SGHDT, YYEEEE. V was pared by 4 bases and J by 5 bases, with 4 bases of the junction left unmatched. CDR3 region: CASSTNRGNEKLFF. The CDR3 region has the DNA TGTGCCAGCAGCACGAACAGGGGGAATGAAAAACTGTTTTTT.

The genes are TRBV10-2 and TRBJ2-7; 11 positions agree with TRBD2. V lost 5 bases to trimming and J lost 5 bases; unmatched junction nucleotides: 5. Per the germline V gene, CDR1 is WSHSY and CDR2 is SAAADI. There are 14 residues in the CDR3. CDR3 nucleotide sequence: TGCGCCAGCAGTAAAACTAGCGGGAGCGACGAGCAGTACTTC. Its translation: CASSKTSGSDEQYF.

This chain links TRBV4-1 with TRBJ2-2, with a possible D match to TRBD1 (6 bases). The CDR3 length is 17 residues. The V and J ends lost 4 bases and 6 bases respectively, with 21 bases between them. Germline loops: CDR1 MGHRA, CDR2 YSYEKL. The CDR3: CASSPFRDKVEAGELFF. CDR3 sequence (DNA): TGCGCCAGCAGCCCCTTTAGGGACAAGGTAGAGGCCGGGGAGCTGTTTTTT.

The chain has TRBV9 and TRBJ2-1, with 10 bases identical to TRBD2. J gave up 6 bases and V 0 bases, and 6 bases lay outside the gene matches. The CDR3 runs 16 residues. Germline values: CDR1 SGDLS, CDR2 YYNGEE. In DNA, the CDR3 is TGTGCCAGCAGCGTAGGGAGCCTAGCGGGAGCCAATGAGCAGTTCTTC. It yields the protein CASSVGSLAGANEQFF. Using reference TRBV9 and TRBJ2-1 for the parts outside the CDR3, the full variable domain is DSGVTQTPKHLITATGQRVTLRCSPRSGDLSVYWYQQSLDQGLQFLIQYYNGEERAKGNILERFSAQQFPDLHSELNLSSLELGDSALYFCASSVGSLAGANEQFFGPGTRLTVL.

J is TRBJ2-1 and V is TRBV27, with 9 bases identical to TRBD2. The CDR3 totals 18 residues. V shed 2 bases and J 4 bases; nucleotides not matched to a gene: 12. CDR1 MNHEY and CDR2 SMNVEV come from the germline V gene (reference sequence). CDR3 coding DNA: TGTGCCAGCAGTTTACGGGGCGTAGCGGGAGCATGGTACAATGAGCAGTTCTTC. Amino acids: CASSLRGVAGAWYNEQFF.

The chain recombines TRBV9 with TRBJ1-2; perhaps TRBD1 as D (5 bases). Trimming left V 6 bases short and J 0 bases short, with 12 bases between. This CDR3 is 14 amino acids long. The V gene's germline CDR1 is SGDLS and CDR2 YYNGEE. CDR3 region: CASTPDIANYGYTF. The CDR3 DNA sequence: TGTGCCAGCACCCCGGACATCGCTAACTATGGCTACACCTTC.

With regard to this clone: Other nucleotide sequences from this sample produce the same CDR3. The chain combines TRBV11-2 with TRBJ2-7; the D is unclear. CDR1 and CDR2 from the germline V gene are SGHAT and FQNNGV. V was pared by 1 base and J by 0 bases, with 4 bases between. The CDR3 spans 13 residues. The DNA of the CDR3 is TGTGCCAGCAGCTTAGCAGGCTCCTACGAGCAGTACTTC. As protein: CASSLAGSYEQYF. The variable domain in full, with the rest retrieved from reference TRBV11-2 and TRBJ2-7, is EAGVAQSPRYKIIEKRQSVAFWCNPISGHATLYWYQQILGQGPKLLIQFQNNGVVDDSQLPKDRFSAERLKGVDSTLKIQPAKLEDSAVYLCASSLAGSYEQYFGPGTRLTVT.

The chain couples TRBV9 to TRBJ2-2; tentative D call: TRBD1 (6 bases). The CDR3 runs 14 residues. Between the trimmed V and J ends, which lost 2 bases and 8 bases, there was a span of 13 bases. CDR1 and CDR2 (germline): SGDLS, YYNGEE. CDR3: CASSVYRAEGELFF. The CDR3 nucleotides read TGTGCCAGCAGCGTGTACAGGGCGGAGGGGGAGCTGTTTTTT.

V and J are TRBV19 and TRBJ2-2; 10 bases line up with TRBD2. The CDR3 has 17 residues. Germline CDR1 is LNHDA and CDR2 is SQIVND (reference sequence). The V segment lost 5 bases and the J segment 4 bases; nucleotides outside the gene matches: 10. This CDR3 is CASSRASGRIITGELFF. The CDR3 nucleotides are TGTGCCAGTAGTCGAGCTAGCGGGAGAATTATCACCGGGGAGCTGTTTTTT.

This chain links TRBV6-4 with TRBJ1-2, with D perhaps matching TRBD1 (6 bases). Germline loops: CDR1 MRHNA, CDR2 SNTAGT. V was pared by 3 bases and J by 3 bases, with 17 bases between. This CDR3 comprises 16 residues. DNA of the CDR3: TGTGCCAGCAGTGAAACCTACAGGGTATCATACTATGGCTACACCTTC. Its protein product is CASSETYRVSYYGYTF.

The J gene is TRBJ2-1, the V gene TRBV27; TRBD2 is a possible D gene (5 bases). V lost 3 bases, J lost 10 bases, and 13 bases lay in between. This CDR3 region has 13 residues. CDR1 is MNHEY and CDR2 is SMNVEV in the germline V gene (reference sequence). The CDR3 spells CASSLRLAGEQFF. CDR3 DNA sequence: TGTGCCAGCAGTTTGAGGCTAGCAGGCGAGCAGTTCTTC.

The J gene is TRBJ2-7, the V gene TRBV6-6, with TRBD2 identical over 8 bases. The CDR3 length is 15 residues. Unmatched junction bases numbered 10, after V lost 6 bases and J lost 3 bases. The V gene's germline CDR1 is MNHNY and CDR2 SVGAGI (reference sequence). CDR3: CASRLGAGALYEQYF. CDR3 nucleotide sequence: TGTGCCAGCAGGTTGGGAGCGGGGGCCCTCTACGAGCAGTACTTC.

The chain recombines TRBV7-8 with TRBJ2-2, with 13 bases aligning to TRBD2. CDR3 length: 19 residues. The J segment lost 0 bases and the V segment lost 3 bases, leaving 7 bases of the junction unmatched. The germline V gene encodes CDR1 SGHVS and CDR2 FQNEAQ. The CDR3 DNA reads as TGTGCCAGCAGCTTTGGACTAGCGGGAGACCCGACGAACACCGGGGAGCTGTTTTTT. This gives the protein CASSFGLAGDPTNTGELFF.